One T cell receptor beta chain is described in this entry. This sample stems from a study of blood T cell repertoires in COVID-19. Data came from immunoSEQ multiplex PCR; TCRdb stores just in-frame clones and leaves some out. The sample lists approximately 200,000 clones, 75% to 90% occurring once. Germline loops: CDR1 SGHAT, CDR2 FQNNGV. V was cut by 4 bases and J by 2 bases, with 9 bases left in between. This CDR3 contains 15 residues. The chain carries TRBV11-2 and TRBJ2-6; D might be TRBD1 (5 bases). The sequencing sample was made of peripheral blood. The origin of this receptor is a young man with COVID-19, enrolled during active disease. The CDR3 sequence: CASSSQGPGANVLTF. CDR3 nucleotide sequence: TGTGCCAGCAGCTCCCAGGGTCCTGGGGCCAACGTCCTGACTTTC.